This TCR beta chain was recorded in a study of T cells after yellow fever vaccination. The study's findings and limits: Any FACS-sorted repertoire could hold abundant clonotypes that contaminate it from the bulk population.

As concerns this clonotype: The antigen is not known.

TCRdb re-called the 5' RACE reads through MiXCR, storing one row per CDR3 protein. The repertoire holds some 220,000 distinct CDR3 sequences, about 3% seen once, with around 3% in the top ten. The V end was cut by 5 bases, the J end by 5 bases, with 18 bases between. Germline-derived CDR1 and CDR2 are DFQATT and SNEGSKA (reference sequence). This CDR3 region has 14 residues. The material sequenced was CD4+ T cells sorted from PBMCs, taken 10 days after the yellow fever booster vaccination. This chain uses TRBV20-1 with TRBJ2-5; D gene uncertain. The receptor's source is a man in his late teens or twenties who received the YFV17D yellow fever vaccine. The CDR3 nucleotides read TGCAGTGCTCTTGCTAGGGATACCGCCGAGACCCAGTACTTC. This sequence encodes CSALARDTAETQYF.